These 12 T cell receptor beta chains came from one sample sequenced in a study of T cell responses to AZD1222 COVID-19 vaccine (dated by TCRdb to the early 2020s). Library generation was performed with the immunoSEQ multiplex PCR assay. TCRdb stores this immuneACCESS table with in-frame sequences only. Part of the clones is absent; in the studies checked, under half of the shortfall reflects unresolved V genes, and no reason is known for the rest. A total of 200,000 to 250,000 clones appear in this sample, 93% of them only once. The ten largest clones capture about 1% of the sample. Per the publication, the time point label means: baseline before first vaccination. The label giving this sample's treatment or condition can be read as: meningococcal conjugate vaccine given as trial control. The sample was peripheral blood, taken on day 0 of MenACWY control vaccination. The receptors derive from an adult in good health.

This sequence joins TRBV24-1 and TRBJ2-5, with 10 bases that match TRBD1. The ends lost 4 bases at V and 4 bases at J; junction bases unmatched: 8. The CDR3 runs 16 residues. Germline V lookup: CDR1 KGHDR, CDR2 SFDVKD. CDR3 loop: CATSDRTGGRGETQYF. CDR3 bases: TGTGCCACCAGTGACAGGACAGGGGGGCGCGGAGAGACCCAGTACTTC.

This sequence joins TRBV7-8 and TRBJ1-1, with 7 positions matching TRBD1. There are 17 residues in the CDR3. The V gene end was trimmed by 5 bases and the J gene end by 1 base; junction bases not matched to a gene: 13. Germline lookup yields CDR1 SGHVS and CDR2 FQNEAQ. CDR3 region: CASSHPGRGLGNTEAFF. CDR3 in DNA: TGTGCCAGCAGCCACCCGGGGAGGGGGCTGGGGAACACTGAAGCTTTCTTT.

This chain connects TRBV10-3 to TRBJ1-5, with TRBD1 identical over 9 bases. The CDR3 loop spans 16 amino acids. The trim removed 1 base at V and 4 bases at J, leaving 5 bases unmatched. CDR1 is ENHRY and CDR2 is SYGVKD in the germline V gene. The CDR3 coding sequence is TGTGCCATCAGTGAGTACGGACAGGGGTGGAATCAGCCCCAGCATTTT. Amino acid sequence: CAISEYGQGWNQPQHF.

This clone was recorded once. The gene calls are TRBV19 and TRBJ1-5; D gene uncertain. V lost 6 bases and J lost 4, with 10 bases in between. Germline V gives CDR1 LNHDA, CDR2 SQIVND (reference sequence). The CDR3 length is 13 residues. The CDR3 sequence: CASSGPRNQPQHF. CDR3 nucleotides: TGTGCCAGTAGCGGGCCGCGAAATCAGCCCCAGCATTTT.

CDR3 sequence: CASSQVSEAFF. The CDR3 region has the DNA TGTGCCAGCAGCCAAGTGAGTGAAGCTTTCTTT. The rearrangement links TRBV3-1 (or the pseudogene TRBV3-2) to TRBJ1-1; D is unresolved. The ends were cut back, 1 base at V and 7 bases at J, with 4 bases in the middle. Germline CDR1 and CDR2: LGHDT and YNNKEL (reference sequence). CDR3 length equals 11 residues.

The chain recombines TRBV28 with TRBJ1-2; D is perhaps TRBD1 (5 bases). The CDR3 spans 14 residues. Germline CDR1 reads MDHEN; CDR2 reads SYDVKM. V was shortened by 6 bases and J by 0 bases, with 11 bases between the two germline ends. The CDR3 region has the DNA TGTGCCAGCAGCCGGGGGGTGCCTAACTATGGCTACACCTTC. Amino acids: CASSRGVPNYGYTF.

The chain carries TRBV3-1 (or the pseudogene TRBV3-2) and TRBJ2-3; D may be TRBD2 (5 bases). Looked up from germline, CDR1 is LGHDT and CDR2 is YNNKEL (reference sequence). The CDR3 consists of 14 residues. V was trimmed by 2 bases and J by 1 base, leaving 7 bases between them. CDR3 loop: CASSQSGRTDTQYF. The DNA of the CDR3 is TGTGCCAGCAGCCAAAGCGGACGCACAGATACGCAGTATTTT.

As regards this clone: Within the sample, other DNA sequences also encode this same CDR3. The chain uses TRBV7-2 and TRBJ2-1; no definite D call. Trimming stripped 2 bases from V and 7 bases from J, with 3 bases between. Germline lookup yields CDR1 SGHTA and CDR2 FQGNSA. This CDR3 has 11 amino acids. The CDR3 loop is CASSLLNEQFF. The CDR3 DNA sequence: TGTGCCAGCAGCTTACTAAATGAGCAGTTCTTC.

This clone was recorded a few times. The V and J genes are TRBV11-2 and TRBJ2-4; D not resolved. This CDR3 region has 14 residues. Looked up from germline, CDR1 is SGHAT and CDR2 is FQNNGV. The germline V and J ends were trimmed by 0 bases and 9 bases, with 12 bases remaining between them. CDR3 sequence: CASSLEPSWAIQYF. CDR3 sequence (DNA): TGTGCCAGCAGCTTAGAACCCTCTTGGGCCATTCAGTACTTC. The variable domain in full, with the rest retrieved from reference TRBV11-2 and TRBJ2-4, is EAGVAQSPRYKIIEKRQSVAFWCNPISGHATLYWYQQILGQGPKLLIQFQNNGVVDDSQLPKDRFSAERLKGVDSTLKIQPAKLEDSAVYLCASSLEPSWAIQYFGAGTRLSVL.

The chain recombines TRBV10-3 with TRBJ2-7, with 7 bases that match TRBD1. V dropped 0 bases and J dropped 5; count of bases not matched to a gene: 4. Germline V gene sequence: CDR1 ENHRY, CDR2 SYGVKD. There are 14 residues in the CDR3. The DNA of the CDR3 is TGTGCCATCAGTGAGTCTGACAGGGTCCACGAGCAGTACTTC. This encodes CAISESDRVHEQYF.

V gene TRBV9 combines with J gene TRBJ2-1, with TRBD2 matching 11 bases. CDR3 length: 20 residues. CDR1 SGDLS and CDR2 YYNGEE come from the germline V gene. The junction had 19 bases not matched to a gene; V was cut back by 1 base and J by 7 bases. The CDR3 loop reads CASSVRLGSLAGASRNEQFF. The DNA for the CDR3 is TGTGCCAGCAGCGTACGCCTCGGTTCACTAGCGGGGGCTTCAAGGAATGAGCAGTTCTTC.

V gene TRBV7-2 combines with J gene TRBJ1-1, with D possibly TRBD1 on 6 matching bases. Germline V gene data show CDR1 as SGHTA and CDR2 as FQGNSA. There are 14 residues in the CDR3. The germline V and J ends were trimmed by 4 bases and 0 bases, with 9 bases remaining between them. The CDR3 region is CASSSDSLNTEAFF. The CDR3 DNA is TGTGCCAGCAGCTCGGACAGTTTGAACACTGAAGCTTTCTTT.